This TCR beta chain was profiled in a study of shared clonotypes between healthy human individuals. Findings of the study overall: In four donors, around 5.5% of naive CD4 clonotypes appeared in common.

The germline V gene has CDR1 KGHSH and CDR2 LQKENI. V was cut by 3 bases and J by 3 bases, with 12 bases left in between. The CDR3 length is 15 residues. The table came from immunoSEQ multiplex PCR; TCRdb's copy has only in-frame clones and leaves some out. The table includes 190,000 or so clones, just under 95% detected once. In regard to this clone: Its antigen is unknown.

The chain carries TRBV18 and TRBJ1-5, with D possibly being TRBD1 (5 bases). Sequencing was carried out using naive CD4+ T cells sorted from blood. Noted subset: CD45RA+ positively selected. This sequence was found in a woman in her thirties in good health. CDR3 amino acids: CASSPGREFNQPQHF. DNA of the CDR3: TGTGCCAGCTCACCGGGGCGGGAATTCAATCAGCCCCAGCATTTT.